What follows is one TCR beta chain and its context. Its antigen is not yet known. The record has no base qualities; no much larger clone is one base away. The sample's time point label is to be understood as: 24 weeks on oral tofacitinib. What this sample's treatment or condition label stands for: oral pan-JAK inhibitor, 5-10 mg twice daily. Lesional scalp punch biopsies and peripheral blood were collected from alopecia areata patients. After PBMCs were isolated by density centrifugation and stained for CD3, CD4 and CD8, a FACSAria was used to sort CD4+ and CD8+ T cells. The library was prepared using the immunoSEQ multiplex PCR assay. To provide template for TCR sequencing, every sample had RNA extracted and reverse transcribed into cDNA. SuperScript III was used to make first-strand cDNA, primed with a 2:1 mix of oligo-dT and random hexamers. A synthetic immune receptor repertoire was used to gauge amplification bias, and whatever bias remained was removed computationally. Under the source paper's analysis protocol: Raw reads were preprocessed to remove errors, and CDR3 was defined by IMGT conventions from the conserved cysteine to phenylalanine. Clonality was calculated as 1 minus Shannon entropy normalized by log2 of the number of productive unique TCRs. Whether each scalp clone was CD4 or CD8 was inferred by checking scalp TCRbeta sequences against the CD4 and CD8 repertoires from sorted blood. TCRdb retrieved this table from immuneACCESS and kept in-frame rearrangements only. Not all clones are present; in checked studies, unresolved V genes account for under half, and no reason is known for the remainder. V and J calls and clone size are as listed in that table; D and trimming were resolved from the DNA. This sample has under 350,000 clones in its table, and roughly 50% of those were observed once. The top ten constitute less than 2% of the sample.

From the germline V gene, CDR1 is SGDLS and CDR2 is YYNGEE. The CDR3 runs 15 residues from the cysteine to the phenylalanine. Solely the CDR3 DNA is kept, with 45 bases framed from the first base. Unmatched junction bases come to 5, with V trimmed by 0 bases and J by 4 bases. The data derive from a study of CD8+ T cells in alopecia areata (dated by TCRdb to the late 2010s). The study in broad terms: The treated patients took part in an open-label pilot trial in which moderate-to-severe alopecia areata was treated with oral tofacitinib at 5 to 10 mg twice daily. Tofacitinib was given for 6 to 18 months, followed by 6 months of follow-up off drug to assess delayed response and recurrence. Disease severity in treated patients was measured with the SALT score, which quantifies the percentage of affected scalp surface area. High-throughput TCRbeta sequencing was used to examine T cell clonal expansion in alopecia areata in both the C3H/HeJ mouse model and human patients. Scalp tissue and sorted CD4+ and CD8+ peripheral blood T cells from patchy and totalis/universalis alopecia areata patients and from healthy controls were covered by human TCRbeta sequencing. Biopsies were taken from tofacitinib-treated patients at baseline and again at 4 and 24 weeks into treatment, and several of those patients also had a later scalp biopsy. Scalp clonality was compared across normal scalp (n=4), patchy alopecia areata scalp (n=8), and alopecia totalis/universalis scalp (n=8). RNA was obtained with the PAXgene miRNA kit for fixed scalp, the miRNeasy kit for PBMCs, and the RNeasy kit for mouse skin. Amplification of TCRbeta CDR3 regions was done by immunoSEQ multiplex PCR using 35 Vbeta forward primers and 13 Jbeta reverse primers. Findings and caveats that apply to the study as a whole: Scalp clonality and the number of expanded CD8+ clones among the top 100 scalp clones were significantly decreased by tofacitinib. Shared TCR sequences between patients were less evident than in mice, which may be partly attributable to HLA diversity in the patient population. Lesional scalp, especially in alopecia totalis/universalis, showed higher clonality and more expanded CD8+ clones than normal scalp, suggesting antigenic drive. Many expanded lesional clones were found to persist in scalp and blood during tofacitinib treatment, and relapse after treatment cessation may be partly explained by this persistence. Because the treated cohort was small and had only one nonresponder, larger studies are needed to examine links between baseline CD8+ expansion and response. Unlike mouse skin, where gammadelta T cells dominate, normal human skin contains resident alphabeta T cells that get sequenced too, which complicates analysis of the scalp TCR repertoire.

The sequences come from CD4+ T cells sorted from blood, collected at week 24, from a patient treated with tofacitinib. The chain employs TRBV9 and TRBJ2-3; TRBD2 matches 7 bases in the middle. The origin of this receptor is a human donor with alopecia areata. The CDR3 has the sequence CASSVERTRPDTQYF. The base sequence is TGTGCCAGCAGCGTAGAGAGGACTAGACCAGATACGCAGTATTTT.